Listed here are 7 T cell receptor beta chains from one sample, sequenced in a study of blood T cells in healthy people across ages. Then a second PCR, running roughly 7 to 11 cycles, was carried out with a sample-barcoded 5' primer and a J-beta primer mix. TCRdb processed the 5' RACE reads anew with MiXCR; each CDR3 protein has one entry. The data hold 450,000 to 700,000 distinct CDR3 sequences, with 27% observed a single time. The sample was blood. Receptors were obtained from a woman in her 70s in good health.

V is TRBV4-2 and J is TRBJ2-2; D unclear. V was trimmed by 4 bases and J by 0 bases, leaving 12 bases between them. The CDR3 contains 16 residues. Germline CDR1 and CDR2: LGHNA and YNFKEQ. This chain's CDR3 is CASSPRLDANTGELFF. DNA for the CDR3: TGTGCCAGCAGCCCGAGGCTTGACGCGAACACCGGGGAGCTGTTTTTT.

This clonotype turned up a few times. The V gene is TRBV7-2, the J gene TRBJ1-2, with D possibly TRBD1 on 6 matching bases. Trimming removed 5 bases from V and 7 bases from J, with 14 bases in between. The CDR3 has 13 residues. Germline V gives CDR1 SGHTA, CDR2 FQGNSA. The CDR3 sequence is CASSPKSGAGYTF. DNA of the CDR3: TGTGCCAGCAGCCCTAAGTCAGGGGCTGGCTACACCTTC.

The table lists this clonotype with a few counts. The chain couples TRBV7-6 to TRBJ2-4; possible D gene TRBD2, 6 bases. The germline CDR1 and CDR2 sequences are SGHVS and FNYEAQ. Trimming took 6 bases from V and 4 from J, leaving 16 bases between them. This CDR3 has 15 residues. CDR3 amino acids: CASSPVFGGKNIQYF. The CDR3 DNA reads as TGTGCCAGCAGTCCCGTTTTTGGGGGGAAAAACATTCAGTACTTC.

This rearrangement joins TRBV4-3 to TRBJ1-1; tentative D call: TRBD1 (6 bases). Trimming shortened V by 1 base and J by 1 base, and 10 bases separated the two germline ends. From germline, CDR1 is LGHNA and CDR2 YSLEER. This CDR3 has 15 residues. CDR3 DNA: TGCGCCAGCAGCCAAGGTGACAGGAGGAACACTGAAGCTTTCTTT. It yields the protein CASSQGDRRNTEAFF.

The chain links TRBV4-3 to TRBJ2-3; 8 bases align to TRBD2. The CDR3 length is 15 residues. After removal of 4 bases from V and 3 bases from J, the junction contained 6 bases not matched to a gene. Germline V gene lookup returns CDR1 LGHNA and CDR2 YSLEER. In DNA, the CDR3 is TGCGCCAGCAGCCCCCGGGGGGGCCCAACAGATACGCAGTATTTT. Its translation is CASSPRGGPTDTQYF.

This clonotype occurred once. The chain couples TRBV20-1 to TRBJ2-1; 8 bases agree with TRBD1. The DNA end is a closer match to TRBJ2-7, so the J assignment may be wrong. Germline V gene sequence: CDR1 DFQATT, CDR2 SNEGSKA (reference sequence). This CDR3 contains 20 residues. The DNA of the CDR3 is TGCAGTGCTAGAGCCTTAACCCGACAGGGGCTTTCAGCCTACTCCTACGAGCAGTACTTC. This gives the protein CSARALTRQGLSAYSYEQYF.

This clonotype was found a few times. The V call is TRBV7-9, the J call TRBJ2-1; 12 bases map to TRBD2. V gave up 3 bases and J gave up 8 bases; unmatched junction bases: 5. This CDR3 has 15 residues. From germline, CDR1 is SEHNR and CDR2 FQNEAQ (reference sequence). CDR3: CASSFGLAGIDEQFF. In DNA form, the CDR3 reads TGTGCCAGCAGCTTTGGACTAGCGGGGATCGATGAGCAGTTCTTC.